The next 11 T cell receptor beta chains were all read from a single sample in a study of shared clonotypes between healthy human individuals. As defined, naive CD8 cells were CD45RO-negative and positively selected for CCR7, with terminally differentiated effector memory CD45RA+ cells excluded. TCRdb's table, derived via immunoSEQ multiplex PCR, lists solely in-frame clones and lacks some. The table includes about 2 million clones, about 95% detected once. Sequenced: naive CD8+ T cells sorted from blood. The receptors originated from a man aged 18 to 35 in good health.

The chain links TRBV4-3 to TRBJ2-2; D perhaps matches TRBD2 (6 bases). The CDR3 extends over 16 amino acids. The V and J ends lost 0 bases and 8 bases respectively, with 16 bases between them. CDR1 is LGHNA, CDR2 YSLEER, per germline. In nucleotides, the CDR3 is TGCGCCAGCAGCCAAGATATGGCTAGCGTGATAGGGGAGCTGTTTTTT. Translating gives CASSQDMASVIGELFF.

This clone was seen just once. The genes are TRBV7-6 and TRBJ2-4; no definite D call. Germline CDR1 SGHVS, CDR2 FNYEAQ. The ends were cut back, 10 bases at V and 5 bases at J, with 12 bases in the middle. This CDR3 has 12 amino acids. CDR3 sequence reads: CATSDDENIQYF. CDR3 nucleotide sequence: TGTGCCACCTCTGATGACGAAAACATTCAGTACTTC.

A word on this clone: Additional DNA sequences in this sample encode the identical CDR3. The genes are TRBV29-1 and TRBJ2-5; 11 nucleotides match TRBD2. This CDR3 contains 14 residues. The germline gives CDR1 SQVTM, CDR2 ANQGSEA. V lost 3 bases, J lost 1 base, and 1 base stayed unmatched. CDR3 region: CSVEGLAAQETQYF. CDR3 nucleotide sequence: TGCAGCGTTGAGGGACTAGCGGCCCAAGAGACCCAGTACTTC. Filled out from reference TRBV29-1 and TRBJ2-5, the complete variable domain reads SAVISQKPSRDICQRGTSLTIQCQVDSQVTMMFWYRQQPGQSLTLIATANQGSEATYESGFVIDKFPISRPNLTFSTLTVSNMSPEDSSIYLCSVEGLAAQETQYFGPGTRLLVL.

The chain recombines TRBV6-1 with TRBJ2-5, with D tentatively TRBD1 or TRBD2 (6 bases each). There are 16 residues in the CDR3. Germline V gene data show CDR1 as MNHNS and CDR2 as SASEGT. V lost 1 base to trimming and J lost 5 bases, with 17 bases between them. The CDR3: CASSEDGGRADETQYF. The CDR3 DNA follows: TGTGCCAGCAGTGAAGATGGGGGGCGAGCGGACGAGACCCAGTACTTC.

Worth noting for this clone: Within the sample, other DNA sequences also encode this same CDR3. As DNA, the CDR3 is TGCGCCAGCAGCTTGTACGGGGAGCAGTACTTC. The encoded protein is CASSLYGEQYF. This sequence joins TRBV5-1 and TRBJ2-7, with D unresolved. CDR3 length: 11 amino acids. With 1 base removed from V and 7 bases from J, the gap between germline ends came to 6 bases. The germline gives CDR1 SGHRS, CDR2 YFSETQ.

This clone turned up a few times. The V gene is TRBV5-4, the J gene TRBJ2-7; the D gene is possibly TRBD2 (7 bases). Per the germline V gene, CDR1 is SGHNT and CDR2 is YYREEE (reference sequence). The CDR3 is made up of 16 amino acids. Deletions cut 5 bases from V and 5 bases from J, with 23 bases between. CDR3 in amino acids: CASRLTGLGRGDEQYF. CDR3 DNA sequence: TGTGCCAGCAGGTTGACAGGACTAGGAAGAGGGGACGAGCAGTACTTC.

V gene TRBV28 combines with J gene TRBJ2-5; 9 bases match TRBD1. The CDR3 has 14 residues. After removal of 5 bases from V and 2 bases from J, the junction contained 3 bases not matched to a gene. Germline CDR1 MDHEN, CDR2 SYDVKM. CDR3 in amino acids: CASSMTGGQETQYF. The CDR3 bases are TGTGCCAGCAGTATGACAGGGGGGCAAGAGACCCAGTACTTC.

The chain employs TRBV28 and TRBJ1-2; D is uncertain. Per the germline V gene, CDR1 is MDHEN and CDR2 is SYDVKM. The CDR3 totals 13 residues. V dropped 6 bases and J dropped 8 bases, with 16 bases sitting between them. CDR3 amino acids: CASSLRGLGGYTF. CDR3 in DNA: TGTGCCAGCAGCTTGCGAGGGCTTGGCGGCTACACCTTC.

This chain connects TRBV10-3 to TRBJ1-1, with 7 bases identical to TRBD1. V shed 1 base and J 0 bases; nucleotides not matched to a gene: 11. CDR1 and CDR2 from the germline V gene are ENHRY and SYGVKD. The CDR3 sequence is 18 residues long. The CDR3 DNA follows: TGTGCCATCAGTGAGTTCGGAGCAGGGGGGAACATGAACACTGAAGCTTTCTTT. This sequence encodes CAISEFGAGGNMNTEAFF.

The J gene is TRBJ2-1, the V gene TRBV6-1; 7 bases are a match to TRBD2. The J segment lost 0 bases and the V segment lost 8 bases, leaving 4 bases of the junction unmatched. Germline V gives CDR1 MNHNS, CDR2 SASEGT. The CDR3 totals 14 residues. CDR3 amino acids: CASWEGSSYNEQFF. CDR3 coding DNA: TGTGCCAGCTGGGAGGGGAGCTCCTACAATGAGCAGTTCTTC.

On this clone: Other DNA sequences in the sample encode the same CDR3. The chain couples TRBV9 to TRBJ2-7, with 7 bases aligning to TRBD2. CDR1 is SGDLS, CDR2 YYNGEE, per germline. V shed 3 bases and J 2 bases; nucleotides not matched to a gene: 2. The CDR3 contains 13 residues. The CDR3 sequence is CASSAGGPYEQYF. In DNA form, the CDR3 reads TGTGCCAGCAGCGCGGGGGGACCCTACGAGCAGTACTTC.